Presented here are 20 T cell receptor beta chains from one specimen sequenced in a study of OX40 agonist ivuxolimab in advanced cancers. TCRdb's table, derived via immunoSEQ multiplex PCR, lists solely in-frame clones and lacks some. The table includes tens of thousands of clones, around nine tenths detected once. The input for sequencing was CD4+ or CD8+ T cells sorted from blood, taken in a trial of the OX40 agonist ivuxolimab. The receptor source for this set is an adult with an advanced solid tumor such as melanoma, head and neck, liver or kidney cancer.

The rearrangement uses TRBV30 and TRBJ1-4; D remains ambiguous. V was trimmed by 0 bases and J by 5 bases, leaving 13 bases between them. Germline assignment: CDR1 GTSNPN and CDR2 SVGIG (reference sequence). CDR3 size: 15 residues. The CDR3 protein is CAWSVAGFMNEKLFF. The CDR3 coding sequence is TGTGCCTGGAGTGTAGCCGGGTTCATGAATGAAAAACTGTTTTTT.

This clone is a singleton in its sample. DNA for the CDR3: TGTGCCAGCAGAACAGGGGGTTCTTACGAGCAGTACTTC. Protein product: CASRTGGSYEQYF. This chain uses TRBV7-8 with TRBJ2-7, with 8 bases lining up with TRBD1. The CDR3 sequence is 13 residues long. The V and J ends lost 6 bases and 4 bases, in that order; junction bases with no gene match: 5. The germline V gene encodes CDR1 SGHVS and CDR2 FQNEAQ.

CDR3 sequence (DNA): TGTGCCAGTAGCCTGGGGCAGGGCCGGGAAAAACTGTTTTTT. Translated, it gives CASSLGQGREKLFF. This chain joins TRBV19 and TRBJ1-4, with a tentative D call TRBD1 (5 bases). Trimming pared 6 bases from V and 8 bases from J, leaving 16 bases between. Germline V gene sequence: CDR1 LNHDA, CDR2 SQIVND (reference sequence). This CDR3 is built from 14 residues.

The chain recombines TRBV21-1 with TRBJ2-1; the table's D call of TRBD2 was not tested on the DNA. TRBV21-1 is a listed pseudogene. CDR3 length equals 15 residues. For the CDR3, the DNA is TGTGCCAGCAGCAGGCTAGCGGGAGGGGACAATGAGCAGTTCTTC. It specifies CASSRLAGGDNEQFF.

CDR3 bases: TGCGCCAGCAGCTTGGCGTCCGGGGATTCACCCCTCCACTTT. Translation gives CASSLASGDSPLHF. This chain uses TRBV5-1 with TRBJ1-6; D is undetermined. Germline CDR1 is SGHRS and CDR2 is YFSETQ. This CDR3 has 14 residues. The germline V and J ends were trimmed by 0 bases and 8 bases, with 9 bases remaining between them.

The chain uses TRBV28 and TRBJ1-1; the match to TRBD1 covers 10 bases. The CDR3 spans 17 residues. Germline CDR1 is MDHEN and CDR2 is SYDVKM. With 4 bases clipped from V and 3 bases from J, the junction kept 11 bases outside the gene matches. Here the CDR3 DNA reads TGTGCCAGCAGTTCCCGGACAGGGGGAGGGAGGTACACTGAAGCTTTCTTT. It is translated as CASSSRTGGGRYTEAFF.

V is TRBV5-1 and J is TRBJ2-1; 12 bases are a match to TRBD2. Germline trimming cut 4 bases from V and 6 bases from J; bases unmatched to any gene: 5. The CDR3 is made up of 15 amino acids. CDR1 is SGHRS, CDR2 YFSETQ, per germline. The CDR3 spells CASSPRLAGVNEQFF. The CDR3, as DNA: TGCGCCAGCAGCCCCAGACTAGCGGGGGTCAATGAGCAGTTCTTC.

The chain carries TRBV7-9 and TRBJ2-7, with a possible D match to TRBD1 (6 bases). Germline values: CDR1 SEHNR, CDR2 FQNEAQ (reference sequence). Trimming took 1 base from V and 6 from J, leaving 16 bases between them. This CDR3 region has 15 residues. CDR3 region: CASSLESTGLGEQYF. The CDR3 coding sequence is TGTGCCAGCAGCTTAGAATCCACAGGGTTAGGCGAGCAGTACTTC.

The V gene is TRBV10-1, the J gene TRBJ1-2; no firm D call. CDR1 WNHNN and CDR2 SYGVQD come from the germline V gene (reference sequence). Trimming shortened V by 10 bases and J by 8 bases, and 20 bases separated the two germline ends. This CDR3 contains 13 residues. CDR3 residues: CATKYPGRGGYTF. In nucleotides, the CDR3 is TGCGCCACCAAGTATCCGGGCCGAGGAGGCTACACCTTC.

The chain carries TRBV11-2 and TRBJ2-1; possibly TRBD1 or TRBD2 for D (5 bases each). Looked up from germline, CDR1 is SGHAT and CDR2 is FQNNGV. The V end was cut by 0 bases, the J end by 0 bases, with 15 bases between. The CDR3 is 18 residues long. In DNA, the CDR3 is TGTGCCAGCAGCTTAGAGGGGGTCAGGTGGAGCTCCTACAATGAGCAGTTCTTC. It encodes CASSLEGVRWSSYNEQFF.

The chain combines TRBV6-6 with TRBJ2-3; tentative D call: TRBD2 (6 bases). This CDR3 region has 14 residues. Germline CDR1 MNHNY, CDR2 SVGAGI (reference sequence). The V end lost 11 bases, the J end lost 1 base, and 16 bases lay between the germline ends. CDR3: CAGGTTSRTDTQYF. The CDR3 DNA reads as TGTGCCGGCGGGACCACCTCCCGCACAGATACGCAGTATTTT.

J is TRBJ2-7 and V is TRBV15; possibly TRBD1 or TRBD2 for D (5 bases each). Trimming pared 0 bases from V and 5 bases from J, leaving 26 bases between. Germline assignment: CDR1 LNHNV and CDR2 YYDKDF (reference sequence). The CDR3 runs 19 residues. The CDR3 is CATSRDPRTIRGRPHEQYF. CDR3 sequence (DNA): TGTGCCACCAGCAGAGATCCCCGTACCATAAGGGGACGTCCCCACGAGCAGTACTTC.

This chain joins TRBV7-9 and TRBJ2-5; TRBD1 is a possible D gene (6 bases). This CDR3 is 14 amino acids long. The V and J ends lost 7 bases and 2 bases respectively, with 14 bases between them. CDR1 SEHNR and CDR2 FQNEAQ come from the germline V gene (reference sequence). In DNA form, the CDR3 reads TGTGCCAGCACTAAAAGGGACACTCAAGAGACCCAGTACTTC. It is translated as CASTKRDTQETQYF.

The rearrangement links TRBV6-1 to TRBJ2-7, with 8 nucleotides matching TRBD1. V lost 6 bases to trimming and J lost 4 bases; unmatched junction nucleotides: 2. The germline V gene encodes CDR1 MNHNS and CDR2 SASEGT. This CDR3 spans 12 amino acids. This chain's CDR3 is CASRTGGYEQYF. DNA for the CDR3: TGTGCCAGCAGAACAGGGGGGTACGAGCAGTACTTC.

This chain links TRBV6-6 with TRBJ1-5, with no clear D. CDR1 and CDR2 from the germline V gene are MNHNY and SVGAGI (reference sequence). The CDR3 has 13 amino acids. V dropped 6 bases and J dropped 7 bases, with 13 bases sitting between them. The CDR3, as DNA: TGTGCCAGCAGCCAGAATACAGCCCAGCCCCAGCATTTT. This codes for CASSQNTAQPQHF.

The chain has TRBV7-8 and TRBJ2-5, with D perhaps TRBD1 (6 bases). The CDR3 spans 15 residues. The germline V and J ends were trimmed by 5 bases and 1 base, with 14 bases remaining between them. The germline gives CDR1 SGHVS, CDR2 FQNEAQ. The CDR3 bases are TGTGCCAGCAGCCTCGTGACAGGACCCCAAGAGACCCAGTACTTC. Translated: CASSLVTGPQETQYF.

The CDR3 DNA sequence: TGTGCCAGCTCAGGGACCTCTGGAAACACCATATATTTT. Amino acid sequence: CASSGTSGNTIYF. The V gene is TRBV18, the J gene TRBJ1-3, with D perhaps TRBD1 (5 bases). The germline V and J ends were trimmed by 5 bases and 0 bases, with 5 bases remaining between them. Germline V gene data show CDR1 as KGHSH and CDR2 as LQKENI. This CDR3 has 13 amino acids.

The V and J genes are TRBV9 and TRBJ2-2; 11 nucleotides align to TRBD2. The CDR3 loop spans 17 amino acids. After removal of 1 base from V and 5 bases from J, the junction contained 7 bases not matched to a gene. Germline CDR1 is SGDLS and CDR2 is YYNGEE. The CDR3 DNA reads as TGTGCCAGCAGCGTAACTAGCGGGGGCGCGGGGACCGGGGAGCTGTTTTTT. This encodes CASSVTSGGAGTGELFF.

The CDR3 bases are TGTGCCAGCAGCTTTGGACAGGGATCGGAGGGCTACACCTTC. Amino acids: CASSFGQGSEGYTF. The V call is TRBV7-8, the J call TRBJ1-2, with 8 bases matching TRBD1. The CDR3 length is 14 residues. Trimming cost V 3 bases and J 8 bases; bases outside gene matches: 8. In germline, CDR1 is SGHVS, CDR2 FQNEAQ. Filled out from reference TRBV7-8 and TRBJ1-2, the complete variable domain reads GAGVSQSPRYKVAKRGQDVALRCDPISGHVSLFWYQQALGQGPEFLTYFQNEAQLDKSGLPSDRFFAERPEGSVSTLKIQRTQQEDSAVYLCASSFGQGSEGYTFGSGTRLTVV.

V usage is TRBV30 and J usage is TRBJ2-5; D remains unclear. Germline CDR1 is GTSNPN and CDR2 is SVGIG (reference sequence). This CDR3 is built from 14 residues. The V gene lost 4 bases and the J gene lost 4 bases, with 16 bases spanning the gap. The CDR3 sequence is CAWKAPRPSETQYF. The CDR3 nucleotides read TGTGCCTGGAAGGCCCCCAGGCCTTCAGAGACCCAGTACTTC.